This entry lists 19 T cell receptor beta chains sequenced from one sample in a study of blood T cell repertoires in COVID-19. Produced via immunoSEQ multiplex PCR; TCRdb's table is partial and in-frame only. The sample consists of some 300,000 clones, about nine tenths of them appearing once. Sequencing was done on a sample of PBMCs or T cells enriched from blood (not recorded which). The receptor set was obtained from a woman in her fifties or sixties who had been exposed to COVID-19.

The V and J genes are TRBV19 and TRBJ2-7, with no clear D. Germline V gene lookup returns CDR1 LNHDA and CDR2 SQIVND (reference sequence). V lost 0 bases to trimming and J lost 2 bases, with 11 bases between them. This CDR3 contains 15 residues. This chain's CDR3 is CASSIDGTLTYEQYF. DNA of the CDR3: TGTGCCAGTAGTATAGATGGTACTCTCACCTACGAGCAGTACTTC. Together with reference TRBV19 and TRBJ2-7, the CDR3 gives the full variable domain: DGGITQSPKYLFRKEGQNVTLSCEQNLNHDAMYWYRQDPGQGLRLIYYSQIVNDFQKGDIAEGYSVSREKKESFPLTVTSAQKNPTAFYLCASSIDGTLTYEQYFGPGTRLTVT.

This clone was counted a few times. V and J are TRBV4-1 and TRBJ2-3, with 8 bases lining up with TRBD1. The length of the CDR3 is 16 residues. The V gene's germline CDR1 is MGHRA and CDR2 YSYEKL. V shed 4 bases and J 0 bases; nucleotides not matched to a gene: 6. In DNA, the CDR3 is TGCGCCAGCAGCCTCGTTTGGACAGGGAGCACAGATACGCAGTATTTT. Protein sequence: CASSLVWTGSTDTQYF.

The chain couples TRBV3-1 (or the pseudogene TRBV3-2) to TRBJ1-2, with TRBD1 identical over 7 bases. The germline CDR1 and CDR2 sequences are LGHDT and YNNKEL (reference sequence). The CDR3 runs to 11 residues. Unmatched junction bases numbered 0, after V lost 4 bases and J lost 7 bases. Written as DNA, the CDR3 is TGTGCCAGCAGCCGGGACAGTGGCTACACCTTC. Translating gives CASSRDSGYTF.

The chain has TRBV19 and TRBJ2-7, with D possibly matching TRBD1 (6 bases). V gave up 4 bases and J gave up 2 bases, with 15 bases separating them. Germline V gives CDR1 LNHDA, CDR2 SQIVND (reference sequence). This CDR3 has 15 residues. The CDR3 DNA is TGTGCCAGTAGTAATAGAGGACAGAAGACCTACGAGCAGTACTTC. Its translation: CASSNRGQKTYEQYF.

This clone was detected only a few times. The J gene is TRBJ2-1, the V gene TRBV30, with TRBD2 as a possible D gene (6 bases). The germline CDR1 and CDR2 sequences are GTSNPN and SVGIG (reference sequence). The CDR3 covers 14 residues. Trimming shortened V by 5 bases and J by 6 bases, and 17 bases separated the two germline ends. The CDR3 coding sequence is TGTGCCTGGGCTTCGGGAGTCTGGGGCAATGAGCAGTTCTTC. Translating it yields CAWASGVWGNEQFF.

This clone has just one count. This chain links TRBV9 with TRBJ2-6; maybe TRBD1 (5 bases). Germline V gene sequence: CDR1 SGDLS, CDR2 YYNGEE. This CDR3 comprises 17 residues. V lost 0 bases and J 0 bases, leaving 10 bases between the germline ends. The CDR3 loop reads CASSVVAGHSGANVLTF. The CDR3 nucleotides are TGTGCCAGCAGCGTAGTGGCAGGACACTCTGGGGCCAACGTCCTGACTTTC.

This clone was seen just once. The chain employs TRBV19 and TRBJ2-1; 8 bases are shared with TRBD1. Trimming took 5 bases from V and 7 from J; bases not matched to a gene: 13. The CDR3 contains 16 residues. Germline lookup yields CDR1 LNHDA and CDR2 SQIVND (reference sequence). CDR3: CASSVVYRGDFNEQFF. CDR3 nucleotide sequence: TGTGCCAGTAGTGTCGTTTACAGGGGGGACTTTAATGAGCAGTTCTTC.

The sample holds one count of this clone. The genes are TRBV12-3 or TRBV12-4 and TRBJ1-1; tentative D call: TRBD1 (5 bases). Trimming removed 6 bases at V and 1 base at J, with 9 bases between. The CDR3 runs 13 residues. The chain's CDR3 is CASRSTGNTEAFF. The CDR3 nucleotides read TGTGCCAGCAGATCTACAGGGAACACTGAAGCTTTCTTT.

This chain links TRBV5-6 with TRBJ2-3; perhaps TRBD1 as D (5 bases). V shed 4 bases and J shed 2 bases, with 8 bases lying between them. This CDR3 comprises 13 residues. The V gene's germline CDR1 is SGHDT and CDR2 YYEEEE. The CDR3, as DNA: TGTGCCAGCAGCCCAGGGTACACAGATACGCAGTATTTT. Its translation: CASSPGYTDTQYF. Full variable domain (missing parts from reference TRBV5-6 and TRBJ2-3): DAGVTQSPTHLIKTRGQQVTLRCSPKSGHDTVSWYQQALGQGPQFIFQYYEEEERQRGNFPDRFSGHQFPNYSSELNVNALLLGDSALYLCASSPGYTDTQYFGPGTRLTVL.

The rearrangement links TRBV7-2 to TRBJ2-3, with TRBD2 matching over 7 bases. V was pared by 6 bases and J by 14 bases, with 14 bases of the junction left unmatched. Germline V CDR1 and CDR2: SGHTA, FQGNSA. The CDR3 covers 13 residues. This chain's CDR3 is CASSLSGRDYPYF. The CDR3 DNA reads as TGTGCCAGCAGTCTTAGTGGGAGGGACTACCCGTATTTT.

This clone was seen only once. Other DNA sequences from this sample encode an identical CDR3 as well. The CDR3: CASSTTGSNQPQHF. In nucleotides, the CDR3 is TGTGCCAGTAGTACCACTGGTAGCAATCAGCCCCAGCATTTT. The chain couples TRBV19 to TRBJ1-5, with D unresolved. Germline V gene lookup returns CDR1 LNHDA and CDR2 SQIVND (reference sequence). V gave up 4 bases and J gave up 0 bases, with 7 bases separating them. This CDR3 region has 14 residues.

The chain carries TRBV19 and TRBJ1-6; D is possibly TRBD1 (6 bases). CDR1 is LNHDA, CDR2 SQIVND, per germline (reference sequence). The CDR3 totals 14 residues. Trimming left V 6 bases short and J 8 bases short, with 14 bases between. As DNA, the CDR3 is TGTGCCAGTAGCCCCCCAGGGGAGTATTCACCCCTCCACTTT. Translated: CASSPPGEYSPLHF.

This rearrangement joins TRBV15 to TRBJ2-3, with D tentatively TRBD2 (7 bases). The V end was cut by 0 bases, the J end by 2 bases, with 15 bases between. Germline CDR1 is LNHNV and CDR2 is YYDKDF (reference sequence). CDR3 length: 17 amino acids. CDR3 loop: CATSRDRAGAYTDTQYF. CDR3 DNA: TGTGCCACCAGCAGAGATCGTGCGGGGGCCTACACAGATACGCAGTATTTT.

The rearrangement uses TRBV27 and TRBJ1-2; D gene unclear. In germline, CDR1 is MNHEY, CDR2 SMNVEV (reference sequence). The V end was cut by 6 bases, the J end by 0 bases, with 8 bases between. The CDR3 totals 13 residues. Written as DNA, the CDR3 is TGTGCCAGCAGCTTGGCAGCTAACTATGGCTACACCTTC. Translating it yields CASSLAANYGYTF.

V gene TRBV15 combines with J gene TRBJ1-1, with 8 bases identical to TRBD1. The CDR3 spans 14 residues. The V gene end was trimmed by 5 bases and the J gene end by 4 bases; junction bases not matched to a gene: 6. Germline V gives CDR1 LNHNV, CDR2 YYDKDF (reference sequence). The CDR3 nucleotides read TGTGCCACCAGCCGTGGACAGGGCCGCACTGAAGCTTTCTTT. This encodes CATSRGQGRTEAFF. The full variable domain, its missing parts supplied by reference TRBV15 and TRBJ1-1, is DAMVIQNPRYQVTQFGKPVTLSCSQTLNHNVMYWYQQKSSQAPKLLFHYYDKDFNNEADTPDNFQSRRPNTSFCFLDIRSPGLGDTAMYLCATSRGQGRTEAFFGQGTRLTVV.

The chain combines TRBV6-5 with TRBJ1-1; possibly TRBD1 for D (5 bases). V was trimmed by 10 bases and J by 2 bases, leaving 14 bases between them. In germline, CDR1 is MNHEY, CDR2 SVGAGI. The CDR3 totals 13 residues. The DNA for the CDR3 is TGTGCCATAGAGCTGGGGCGCAACACTGAAGCTTTCTTT. Translation: CAIELGRNTEAFF.

This chain uses TRBV2 with TRBJ2-7; 9 bases match TRBD1. The CDR3 consists of 14 residues. V lost 5 bases, J lost 3 bases, and 5 bases stayed unmatched. The germline CDR1 and CDR2 sequences are SNHLY and FYNNEI. The CDR3 DNA follows: TGTGCCAGCAGTCCGGGACAGGGATTCTACGAGCAGTACTTC. It is translated as CASSPGQGFYEQYF.

The gene calls are TRBV30 and TRBJ1-1; possible D gene TRBD1, 6 bases. V lost 1 base and J 10 bases, leaving 13 bases between the germline ends. CDR1 and CDR2 (germline): GTSNPN, SVGIG (reference sequence). The CDR3 has 12 amino acids. The CDR3 protein is CAWSDRASSAFF. The CDR3 DNA reads as TGTGCCTGGAGTGACAGGGCCTCTTCAGCTTTCTTT.

The chain carries TRBV5-1 and TRBJ1-6; possible D gene TRBD1, 5 bases. This CDR3 is 16 amino acids long. Deletions cut 0 bases from V and 9 bases from J, with 16 bases between. The V gene's germline CDR1 is SGHRS and CDR2 YFSETQ. CDR3 sequence (DNA): TGCGCCAGCAGCTTGGATCCGGGGGGAAGTCTTTCACCCCTCCACTTT. This gives the protein CASSLDPGGSLSPLHF. Using reference TRBV5-1 and TRBJ1-6 for the parts outside the CDR3, the full variable domain is KAGVTQTPRYLIKTRGQQVTLSCSPISGHRSVSWYQQTPGQGLQFLFEYFSETQRNKGNFPGRFSGRQFSNSRSEMNVSTLELGDSALYLCASSLDPGGSLSPLHFGNGTRLTVT.